This T cell receptor (beta chain) was obtained from a study of ipilimumab plus nivolumab after autologous stem cell transplantation. Study context: Typical patient got roughly five ipilimumab doses and seven to nine nivolumab doses (median). Study conclusions and caveats: Authors suggest TCR repertoire, Treg phenotype and gut microbiota support further study.

On this clone: Antigen unknown.

Produced via immunoSEQ multiplex PCR; TCRdb's table is partial and in-frame only. Of about 21,000 clones listed, 77% were seen once; the top ten hold about a fifth. Ipilimumab, 1 mg/kg, started 14 to 28 days after autologous transplant. Patients received nivolumab 3 mg/kg at weeks 1, 4, 7, 10, then fortnightly to week 26. This CDR3 comprises 16 residues. The gene calls are TRBV21-1 and TRBJ2-7; no DNA check was done on the table's D call, TRBD2. TRBV21-1 is noted as a pseudogene. This clonotype was obtained from a male donor with diffuse large B-cell lymphoma. The sequencing here drew on PBMCs, taken in a trial of ipilimumab plus nivolumab as post-transplant consolidation. CDR3 region: CASSSRLVRRPYEQYF. The CDR3 nucleotides are TGTGCCAGCAGCTCTCGACTAGTCAGGAGACCTTACGAGCAGTACTTC.